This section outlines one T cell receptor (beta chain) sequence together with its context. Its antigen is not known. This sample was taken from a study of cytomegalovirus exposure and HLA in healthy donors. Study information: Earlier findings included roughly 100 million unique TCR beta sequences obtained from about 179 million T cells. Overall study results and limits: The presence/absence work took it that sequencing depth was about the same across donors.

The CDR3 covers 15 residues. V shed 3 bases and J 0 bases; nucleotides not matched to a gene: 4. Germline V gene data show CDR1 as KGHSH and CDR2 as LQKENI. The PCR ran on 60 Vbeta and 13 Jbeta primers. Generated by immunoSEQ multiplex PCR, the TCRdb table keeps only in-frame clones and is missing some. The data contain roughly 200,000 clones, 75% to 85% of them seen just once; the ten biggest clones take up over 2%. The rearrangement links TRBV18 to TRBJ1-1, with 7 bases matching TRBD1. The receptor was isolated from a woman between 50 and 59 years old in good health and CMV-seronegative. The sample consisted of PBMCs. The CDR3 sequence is CASSPPGQMNTEAFF. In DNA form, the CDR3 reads TGTGCCAGCTCACCGCCGGGACAGATGAACACTGAAGCTTTCTTT.